This T cell receptor (beta chain) was observed in a study of cytomegalovirus exposure and HLA in healthy donors. General observations from the study: Productive status was seen about 90% or about 30% of the time for most TCR beta V segments in an earlier analysis. Among immune exposure information, only CMV serostatus was available.

Of note for this clone: As yet, its antigen is unknown.

The PCR had 60 Vbeta and 13 Jbeta primers. Here immunoSEQ multiplex PCR was the method, and the copy in TCRdb shows in-frame clones only, minus some. The table lists more than 80,000 clones, approximately 71% of them singletons. V gave up 7 bases and J gave up 4 bases, with 16 bases separating them. CDR1 is MNHNY, CDR2 SVGAGI, per germline (reference sequence). The CDR3 contains 14 residues. The sequencing sample was made of PBMCs. This clonotype was obtained from a middle-aged man in good health and CMV-seronegative. The V and J genes are TRBV6-6 and TRBJ1-2; D might be TRBD1 (6 bases). The CDR3 nucleotides are TGTGCCAGCACGGAAGGGACATTTCCCTATGGCTACACCTTC. Translated: CASTEGTFPYGYTF.